This paragraph covers one T cell receptor beta chain sequence. As yet, its antigen is unknown. This entry comes from a study of T cell responses to AZD1222 COVID-19 vaccine. The method was immunoSEQ multiplex PCR; TCRdb's version includes in-frame clones alone and lacks a portion of them. The sample holds approximately 64,000 clones, about four fifths seen once. The CDR3 contains 15 residues. CDR1 MDHEN and CDR2 SYDVKM come from the germline V gene. The V and J ends lost 5 bases and 0 bases respectively, with 8 bases between them. The study, taken as a whole, reports: Clonal diversity may have been underestimated, and the donors were mostly white British, with more females than males.

The clonotype was recovered from an adult in good health. This specimen was peripheral blood, taken on day 0 of AZD1222 vaccination. The chain joins TRBV28 to TRBJ2-6; D is ambiguous. DNA for the CDR3: TGTGCCAGCAGTCTTCCCCCCTCTGGGGCCAACGTCCTGACTTTC. This translates into CASSLPPSGANVLTF. The full variable domain, its missing parts supplied by reference TRBV28 and TRBJ2-6, is DVKVTQSSRYLVKRTGEKVFLECVQDMDHENMFWYRQDPGLGLRLIYFSYDVKMKEKGDIPEGYSVSREKKERFSLILESASTNQTSMYLCASSLPPSGANVLTFGAGSRLTVL.